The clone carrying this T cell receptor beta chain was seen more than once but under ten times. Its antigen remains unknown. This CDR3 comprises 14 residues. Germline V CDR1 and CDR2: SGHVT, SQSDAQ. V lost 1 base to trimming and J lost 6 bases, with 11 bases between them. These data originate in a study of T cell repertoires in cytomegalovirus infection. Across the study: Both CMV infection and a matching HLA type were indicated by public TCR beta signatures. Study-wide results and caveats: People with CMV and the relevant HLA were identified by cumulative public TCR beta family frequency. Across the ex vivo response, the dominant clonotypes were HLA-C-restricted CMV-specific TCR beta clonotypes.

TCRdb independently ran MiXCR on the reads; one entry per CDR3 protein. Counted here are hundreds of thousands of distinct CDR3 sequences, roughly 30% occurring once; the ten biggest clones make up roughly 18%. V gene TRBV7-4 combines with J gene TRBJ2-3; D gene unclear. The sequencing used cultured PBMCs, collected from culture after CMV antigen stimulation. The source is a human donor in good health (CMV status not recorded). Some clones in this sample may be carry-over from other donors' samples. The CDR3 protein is CASSLDAWKDTQYF. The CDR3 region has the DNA TGTGCCAGCAGCTTAGATGCGTGGAAGGATACGCAGTATTTT.